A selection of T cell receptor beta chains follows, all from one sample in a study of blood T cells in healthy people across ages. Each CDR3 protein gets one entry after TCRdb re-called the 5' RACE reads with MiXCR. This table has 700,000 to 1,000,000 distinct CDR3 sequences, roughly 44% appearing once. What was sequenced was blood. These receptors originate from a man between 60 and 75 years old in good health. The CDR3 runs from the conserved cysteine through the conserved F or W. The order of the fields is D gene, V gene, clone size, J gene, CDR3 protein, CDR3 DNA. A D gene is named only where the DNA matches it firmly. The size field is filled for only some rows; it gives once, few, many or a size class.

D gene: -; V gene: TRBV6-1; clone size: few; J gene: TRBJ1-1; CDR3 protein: CASSATGQGTEAFF; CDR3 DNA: TGTGCCAGCAGTGCAACGGGGCAGGGCACTGAAGCTTTCTTT
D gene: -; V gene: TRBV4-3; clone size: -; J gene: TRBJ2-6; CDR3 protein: CASSQDLRGAGANVLTF; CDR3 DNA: TGCGCCAGCAGCCAAGATTTGAGGGGCGCTGGGGCCAACGTCCTGACTTTC
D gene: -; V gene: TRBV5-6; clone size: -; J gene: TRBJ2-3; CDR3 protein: CASIPRDRDTQYF; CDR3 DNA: TGTGCCAGCATCCCCCGCGACAGGGATACGCAGTATTTT
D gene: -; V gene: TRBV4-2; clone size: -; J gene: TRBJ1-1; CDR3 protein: CASSQEKWTEAFF; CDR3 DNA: TGTGCCAGCAGCCAAGAGAAGTGGACTGAAGCTTTCTTT
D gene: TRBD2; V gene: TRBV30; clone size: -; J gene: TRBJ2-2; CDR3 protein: CAWSSGTGNTGELFF; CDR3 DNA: TGTGCCTGGAGTAGCGGGACGGGTAACACCGGGGAGCTGTTTTTT
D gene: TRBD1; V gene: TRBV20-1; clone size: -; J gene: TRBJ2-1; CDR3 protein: CSPRTGRYNEQFF; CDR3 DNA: TGCAGTCCCCGGACAGGGAGATACAATGAGCAGTTCTTC
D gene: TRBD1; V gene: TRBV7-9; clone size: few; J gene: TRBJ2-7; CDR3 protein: CASRKGQGTYEQYF; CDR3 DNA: TGTGCCAGCAGGAAAGGACAGGGGACCTACGAGCAGTACTTC
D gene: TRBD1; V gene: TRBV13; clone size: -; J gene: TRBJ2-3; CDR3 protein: CASSSSGTGSRAQYF; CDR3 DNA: TGTGCCAGCAGCTCCTCCGGGACAGGGTCTCGGGCGCAGTATTTT
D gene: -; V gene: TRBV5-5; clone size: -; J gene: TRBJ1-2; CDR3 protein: CASSRRAGDPYGYTF; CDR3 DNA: TGTGCCAGCAGCCGGAGGGCAGGGGACCCCTATGGCTACACCTTC
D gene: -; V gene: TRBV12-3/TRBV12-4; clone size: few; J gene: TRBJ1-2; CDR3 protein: CASSPRGIYGYTF; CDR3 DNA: TGTGCCAGCAGTCCTCGGGGGATCTATGGCTACACCTTC
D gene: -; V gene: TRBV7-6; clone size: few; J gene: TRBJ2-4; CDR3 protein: CASSLGAAGAGEQYF; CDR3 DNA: TGTGCCAGCAGCTTAGGTGCCGCAGGGGCAGGGGAGCAGTACTTC
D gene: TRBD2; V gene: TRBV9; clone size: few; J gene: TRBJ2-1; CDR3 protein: CASSVAAVQRGGMHEQFF; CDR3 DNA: TGTGCCAGCAGCGTAGCGGCGGTCCAGCGGGGGGGCATGCATGAGCAGTTCTTC
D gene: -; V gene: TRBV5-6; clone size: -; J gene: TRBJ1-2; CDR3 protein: CASSLRGVYGYTF; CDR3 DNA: TGTGCCAGCAGCTTGAGGGGGGTCTATGGCTACACCTTC
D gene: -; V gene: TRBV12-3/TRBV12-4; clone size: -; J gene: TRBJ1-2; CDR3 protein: CASSLGPRNGYTF; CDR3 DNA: TGTGCCAGCAGTTTAGGCCCACGGAATGGCTACACCTTC
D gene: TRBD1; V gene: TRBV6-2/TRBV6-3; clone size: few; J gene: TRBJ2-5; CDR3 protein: CASSYPTGAEETQYF; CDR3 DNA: TGTGCCAGCAGTTACCCGACAGGGGCGGAAGAGACCCAGTACTTC
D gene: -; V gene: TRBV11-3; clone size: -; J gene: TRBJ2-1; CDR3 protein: CASSQRSYNEQFF; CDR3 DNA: TGTGCCAGCAGCCAGAGGAGTTACAATGAGCAGTTCTTC
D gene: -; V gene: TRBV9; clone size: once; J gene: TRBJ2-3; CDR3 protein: CASSVSHLDTQYF; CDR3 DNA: TGTGCCAGCAGCGTCTCACATTTGGATACGCAGTATTTT
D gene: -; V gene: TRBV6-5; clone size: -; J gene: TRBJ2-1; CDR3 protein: CASSYTPRMGYNEQFF; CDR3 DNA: TGTGCCAGCAGTTATACCCCAAGGATGGGGTACAATGAGCAGTTCTTC
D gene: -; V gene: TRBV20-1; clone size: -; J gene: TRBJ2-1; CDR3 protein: CSARERPQRGNEQFF; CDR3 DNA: TGCAGTGCTAGAGAGCGTCCGCAGCGAGGCAATGAGCAGTTCTTC
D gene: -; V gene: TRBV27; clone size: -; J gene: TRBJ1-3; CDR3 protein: CASSLHFPRSHSGNTIYF; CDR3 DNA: TGTGCCAGCAGCCTCCATTTTCCCCGTTCGCACTCTGGAAACACCATATATTTT
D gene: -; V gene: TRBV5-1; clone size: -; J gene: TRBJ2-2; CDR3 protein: CASSIRTQDTGELFF; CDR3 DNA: TGCGCCAGCAGCATAAGGACACAAGACACCGGGGAGCTGTTTTTT
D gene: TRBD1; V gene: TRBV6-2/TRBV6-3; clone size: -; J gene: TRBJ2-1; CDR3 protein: CASSYLLRGTVLNNEQFF; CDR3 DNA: TGTGCCAGCAGTTACCTACTGAGGGGGACAGTCTTAAACAATGAGCAGTTCTTC
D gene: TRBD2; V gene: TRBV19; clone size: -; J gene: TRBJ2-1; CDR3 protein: CASSVFRLAGGNEQFF; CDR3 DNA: TGTGCCAGTAGTGTATTTCGGCTAGCGGGGGGCAATGAGCAGTTCTTC
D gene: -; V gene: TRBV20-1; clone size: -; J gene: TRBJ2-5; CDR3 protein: CSARDLRKQETQYF; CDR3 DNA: TGCAGTGCTAGAGATTTAAGGAAACAAGAGACCCAGTACTTC
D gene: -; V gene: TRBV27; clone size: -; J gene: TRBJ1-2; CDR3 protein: CASSTRDGPYGYTF; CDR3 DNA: TGTGCCAGCAGTACTCGGGACGGCCCATATGGCTACACCTTC
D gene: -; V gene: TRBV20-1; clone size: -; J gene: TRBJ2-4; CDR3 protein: CSARDWAGGTKNIQYF; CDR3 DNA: TGCAGTGCTAGAGATTGGGCAGGGGGGACCAAAAACATTCAGTACTTC
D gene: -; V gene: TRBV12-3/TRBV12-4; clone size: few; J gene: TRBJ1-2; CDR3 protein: CASSRPGGTYGYTF; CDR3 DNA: TGTGCCAGCAGCCGTCCGGGGGGGACCTATGGCTACACCTTC
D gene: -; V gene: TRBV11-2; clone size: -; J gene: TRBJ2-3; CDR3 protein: CASSFGVPMASSTDTQYF; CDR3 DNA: TGTGCCAGCAGCTTTGGTGTCCCGATGGCTTCTAGCACAGATACGCAGTATTTT
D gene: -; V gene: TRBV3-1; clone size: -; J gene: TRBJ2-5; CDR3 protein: CASSQAPSGEQYF; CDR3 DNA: TGTGCCAGCAGCCAAGCTCCGTCTGGGGAGCAGTACTTC
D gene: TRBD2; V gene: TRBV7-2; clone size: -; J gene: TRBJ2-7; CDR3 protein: CASIPRGILAGAYNEQYF; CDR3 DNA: TGTGCCAGCATCCCCCGCGGGATTTTAGCGGGTGCCTACAATGAGCAGTACTTC
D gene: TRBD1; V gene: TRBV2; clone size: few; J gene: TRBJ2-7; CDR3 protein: CASSEPDRAYEQYF; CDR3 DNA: TGTGCCAGCAGTGAACCTGACAGGGCCTACGAGCAGTACTTC
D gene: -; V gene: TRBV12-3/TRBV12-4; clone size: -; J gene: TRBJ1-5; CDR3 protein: CASSSPRLRNQPQHF; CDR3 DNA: TGTGCCAGCAGTTCCCCCCGACTGAGGAATCAGCCCCAGCATTTT
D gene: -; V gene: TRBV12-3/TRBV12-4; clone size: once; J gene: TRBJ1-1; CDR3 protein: CASSFALADEAFF; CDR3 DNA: TGTGCCAGCAGTTTTGCCCTAGCAGATGAAGCTTTCTTT
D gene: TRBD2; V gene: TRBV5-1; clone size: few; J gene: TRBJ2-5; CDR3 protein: CASTPSPTSGSAETQYF; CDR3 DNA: TGCGCCAGCACCCCTTCTCCGACTAGCGGGTCGGCGGAGACCCAGTACTTC
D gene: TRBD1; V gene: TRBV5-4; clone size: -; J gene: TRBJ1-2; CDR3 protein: CASSWRDRLSGYTF; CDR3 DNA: TGTGCCAGCAGCTGGAGGGACAGATTATCTGGCTACACCTTC
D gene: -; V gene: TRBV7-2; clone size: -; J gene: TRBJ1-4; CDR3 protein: CASSFRGAQTNEKLFF; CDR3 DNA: TGTGCCAGCAGCTTTCGGGGGGCGCAAACTAATGAAAAACTGTTTTTT
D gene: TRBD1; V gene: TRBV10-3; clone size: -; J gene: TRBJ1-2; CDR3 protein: CAISESGGTGYGYTF; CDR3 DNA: TGTGCCATCAGTGAGTCAGGGGGGACAGGCTATGGCTACACCTTC
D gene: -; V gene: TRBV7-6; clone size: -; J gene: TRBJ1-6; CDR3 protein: CASSLDGAVNSPLHF; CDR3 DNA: TGTGCCAGCAGCTTAGACGGAGCCGTCAATTCACCCCTCCACTTT
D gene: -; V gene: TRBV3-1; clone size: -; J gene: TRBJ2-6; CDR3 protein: CASSQGLRSGANVLTF; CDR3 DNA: TGTGCCAGCAGCCAAGGCCTCCGCTCTGGGGCCAACGTCCTGACTTTC
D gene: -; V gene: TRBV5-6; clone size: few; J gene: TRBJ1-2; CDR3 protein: CASRPSNYGYTF; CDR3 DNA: TGTGCCAGCAGACCTTCAAACTATGGCTACACCTTC
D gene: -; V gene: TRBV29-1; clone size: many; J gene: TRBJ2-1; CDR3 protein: CSARKDSNINNEQFF; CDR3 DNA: TGCAGCGCCAGGAAGGACAGCAACATAAACAATGAGCAGTTCTTC
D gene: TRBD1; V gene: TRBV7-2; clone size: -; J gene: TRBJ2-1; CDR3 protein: CASSRTGGAFYEQFF; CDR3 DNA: TGTGCCAGCAGCAGGACAGGGGGCGCGTTTTATGAGCAGTTCTTC
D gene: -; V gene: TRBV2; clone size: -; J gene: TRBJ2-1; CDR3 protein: CASSESGSRSSYNEQFF; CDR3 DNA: TGTGCCAGCAGTGAAAGTGGCAGCCGGAGCTCCTACAATGAGCAGTTCTTC
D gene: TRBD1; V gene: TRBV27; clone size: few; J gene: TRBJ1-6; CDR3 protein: CASSSRTGYNSPLHF; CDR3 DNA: TGTGCCAGCAGTTCCCGGACAGGATATAATTCACCCCTCCACTTT
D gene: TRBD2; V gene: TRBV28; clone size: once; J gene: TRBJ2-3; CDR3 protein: CASSFGRGVGTDTQYF; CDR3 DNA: TGTGCCAGCAGTTTCGGGCGGGGGGTCGGCACAGATACGCAGTATTTT
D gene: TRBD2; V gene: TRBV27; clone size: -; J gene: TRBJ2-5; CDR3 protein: CASKGLAGLQETQYF; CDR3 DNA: TGTGCCAGTAAGGGACTAGCGGGACTCCAAGAGACCCAGTACTTC
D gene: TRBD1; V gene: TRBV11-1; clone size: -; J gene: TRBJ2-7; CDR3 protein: CASSARTGGFYEQYF; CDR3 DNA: TGTGCCAGCAGTGCCAGGACAGGGGGCTTCTACGAGCAGTACTTC
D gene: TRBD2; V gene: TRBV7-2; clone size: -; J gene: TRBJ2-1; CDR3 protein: CASSSSGGDYNEQFF; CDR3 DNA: TGTGCCAGCAGCTCGTCCGGGGGGGATTACAATGAGCAGTTCTTC
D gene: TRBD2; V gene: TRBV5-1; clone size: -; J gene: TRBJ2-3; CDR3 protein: CASANGGGFADTQYF; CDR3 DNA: TGCGCCAGCGCTAACGGGGGGGGCTTCGCAGATACGCAGTATTTT
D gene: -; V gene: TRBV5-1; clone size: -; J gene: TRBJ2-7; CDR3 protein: CASSLVWQGFHEQYF; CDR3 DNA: TGCGCCAGCAGCTTAGTGTGGCAGGGTTTCCACGAGCAGTACTTC